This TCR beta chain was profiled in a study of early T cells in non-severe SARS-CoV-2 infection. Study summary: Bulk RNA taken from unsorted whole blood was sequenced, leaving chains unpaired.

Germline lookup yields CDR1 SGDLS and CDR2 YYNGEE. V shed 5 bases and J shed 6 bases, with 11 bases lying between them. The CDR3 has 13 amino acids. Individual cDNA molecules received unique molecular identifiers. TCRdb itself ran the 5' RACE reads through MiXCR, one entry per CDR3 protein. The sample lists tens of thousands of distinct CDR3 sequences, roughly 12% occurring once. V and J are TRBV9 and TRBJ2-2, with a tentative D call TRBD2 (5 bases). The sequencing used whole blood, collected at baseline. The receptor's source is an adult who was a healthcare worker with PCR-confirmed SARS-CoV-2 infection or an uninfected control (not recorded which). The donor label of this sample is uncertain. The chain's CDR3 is CASREGPPGELFF. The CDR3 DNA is TGTGCCAGCAGAGAGGGTCCCCCCGGGGAGCTGTTTTTT.